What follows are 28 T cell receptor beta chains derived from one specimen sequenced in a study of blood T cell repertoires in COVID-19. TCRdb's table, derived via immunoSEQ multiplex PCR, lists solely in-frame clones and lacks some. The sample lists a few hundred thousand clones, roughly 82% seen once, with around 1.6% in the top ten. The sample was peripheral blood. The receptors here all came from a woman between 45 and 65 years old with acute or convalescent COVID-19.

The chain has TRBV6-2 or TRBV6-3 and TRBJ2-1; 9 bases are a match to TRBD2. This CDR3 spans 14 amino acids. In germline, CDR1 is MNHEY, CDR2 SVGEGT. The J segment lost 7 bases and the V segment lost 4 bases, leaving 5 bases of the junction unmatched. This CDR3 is CASSFLAGTNEQFF. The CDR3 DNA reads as TGTGCCAGCAGTTTCCTAGCGGGAACGAATGAGCAGTTCTTC.

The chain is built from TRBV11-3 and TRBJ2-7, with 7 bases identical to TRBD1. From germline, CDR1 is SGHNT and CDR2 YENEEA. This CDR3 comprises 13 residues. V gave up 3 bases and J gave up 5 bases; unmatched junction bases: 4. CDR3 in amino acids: CASSLTTGHEQYF. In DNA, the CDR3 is TGTGCCAGCAGCTTGACGACAGGGCACGAGCAGTACTTC.

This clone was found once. This CDR3 reads CAWRKGQGRSPLHF. DNA of the CDR3: TGTGCCTGGAGAAAGGGACAGGGGCGTTCACCCCTCCACTTT. The chain links TRBV30 to TRBJ1-6, with 10 bases that match TRBD1. The germline gives CDR1 GTSNPN, CDR2 SVGIG (reference sequence). The CDR3 totals 14 residues. After removal of 3 bases from V and 9 bases from J, the junction contained 5 bases not matched to a gene.

This CDR3 reads CSVDDRLYGYTF. For the CDR3, the DNA is TGCAGCGTTGACGACAGACTCTATGGCTACACCTTC. The chain is built from TRBV29-1 and TRBJ1-2, with D possibly matching TRBD1 (5 bases). The CDR3 has 12 amino acids. V lost 3 bases and J 4 bases, leaving 9 bases between the germline ends. Germline V gives CDR1 SQVTM, CDR2 ANQGSEA.

The CDR3 here is CASSERTSGYEQYF. CDR3 nucleotide sequence: TGTGCCAGCAGCGAACGGACTAGCGGCTACGAGCAGTACTTC. V and J are TRBV4-2 and TRBJ2-7, with 10 bases fitting TRBD2. Germline trimming cut 5 bases from V and 3 bases from J; bases unmatched to any gene: 4. Germline-derived CDR1 and CDR2 are LGHNA and YNFKEQ. This CDR3 contains 14 residues.

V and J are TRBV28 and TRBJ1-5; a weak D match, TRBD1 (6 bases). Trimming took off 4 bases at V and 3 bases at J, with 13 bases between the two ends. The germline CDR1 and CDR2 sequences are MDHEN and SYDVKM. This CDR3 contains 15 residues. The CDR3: CASSSSGADNQPQHF. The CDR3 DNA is TGTGCCAGCAGTTCGTCAGGGGCGGACAATCAGCCCCAGCATTTT.

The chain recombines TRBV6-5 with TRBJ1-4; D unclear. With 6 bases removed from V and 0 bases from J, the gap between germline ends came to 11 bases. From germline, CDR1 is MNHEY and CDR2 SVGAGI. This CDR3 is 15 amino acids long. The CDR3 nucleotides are TGTGCCAGCAGCCACAAATCAGCAACTAATGAAAAACTGTTTTTT. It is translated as CASSHKSATNEKLFF.

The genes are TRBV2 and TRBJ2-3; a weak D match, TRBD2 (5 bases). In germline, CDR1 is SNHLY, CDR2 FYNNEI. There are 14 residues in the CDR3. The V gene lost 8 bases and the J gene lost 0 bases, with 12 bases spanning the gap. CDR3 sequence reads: CASVARTSTDTQYF. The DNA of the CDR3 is TGTGCCAGCGTAGCGCGGACTAGCACAGATACGCAGTATTTT.

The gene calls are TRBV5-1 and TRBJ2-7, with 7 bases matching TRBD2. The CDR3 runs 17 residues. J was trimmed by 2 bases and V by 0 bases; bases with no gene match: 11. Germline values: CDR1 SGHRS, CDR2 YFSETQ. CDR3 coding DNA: TGCGCCAGCAGCTTGGGGGGAGGGGTTGACCGACCCTACGAGCAGTACTTC. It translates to CASSLGGGVDRPYEQYF.

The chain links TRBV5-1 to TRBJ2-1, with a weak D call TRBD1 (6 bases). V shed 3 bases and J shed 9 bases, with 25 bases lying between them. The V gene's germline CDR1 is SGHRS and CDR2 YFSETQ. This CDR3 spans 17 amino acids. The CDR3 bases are TGCGCCAGCAGCTCACCATCCGGGACACAGGGCATGGTTGAGCAGTTCTTC. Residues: CASSSPSGTQGMVEQFF.

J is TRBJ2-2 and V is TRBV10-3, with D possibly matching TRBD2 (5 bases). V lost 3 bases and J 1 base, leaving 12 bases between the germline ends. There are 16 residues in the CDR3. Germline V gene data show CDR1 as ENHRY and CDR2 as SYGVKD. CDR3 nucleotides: TGTGCCATCAGTGACTACGCTAGCAGGAACACCGGGGAGCTGTTTTTT. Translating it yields CAISDYASRNTGELFF.

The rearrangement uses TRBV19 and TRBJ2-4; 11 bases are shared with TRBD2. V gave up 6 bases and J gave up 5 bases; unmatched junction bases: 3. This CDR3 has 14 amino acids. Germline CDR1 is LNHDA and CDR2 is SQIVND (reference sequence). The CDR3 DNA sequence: TGTGCCAGTAGGCGGGGACTAGCGGAAAACATTCAGTACTTC. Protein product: CASRRGLAENIQYF.

The CDR3 sequence is CASSSGQGAQETQYF. As DNA, the CDR3 is TGTGCCAGCAGCTCGGGACAGGGGGCCCAAGAGACCCAGTACTTC. The chain couples TRBV11-3 to TRBJ2-5; 12 positions match TRBD1. V dropped 4 bases and J dropped 1; count of bases not matched to a gene: 1. This CDR3 comprises 15 residues. From germline, CDR1 is SGHNT and CDR2 YENEEA.

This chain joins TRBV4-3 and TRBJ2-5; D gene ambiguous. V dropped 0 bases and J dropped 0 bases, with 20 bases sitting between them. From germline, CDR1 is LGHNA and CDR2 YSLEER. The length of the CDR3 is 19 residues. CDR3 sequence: CASSQDVRPILSYQETQYF. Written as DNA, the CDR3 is TGCGCCAGCAGCCAAGACGTCCGACCAATTCTTAGCTACCAAGAGACCCAGTACTTC.

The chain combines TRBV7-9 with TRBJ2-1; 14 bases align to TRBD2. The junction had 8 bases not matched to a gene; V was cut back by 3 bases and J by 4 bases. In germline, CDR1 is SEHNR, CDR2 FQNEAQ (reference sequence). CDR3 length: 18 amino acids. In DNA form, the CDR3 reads TGTGCCAGCAGCTTTTCAGGGACTAGCGGGAGTAAATACAATGAGCAGTTCTTC. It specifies CASSFSGTSGSKYNEQFF.

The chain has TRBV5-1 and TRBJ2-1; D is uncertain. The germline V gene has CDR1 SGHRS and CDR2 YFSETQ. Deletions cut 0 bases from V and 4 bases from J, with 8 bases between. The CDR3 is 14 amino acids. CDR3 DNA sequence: TGCGCCAGCAGCTTGGAGGCAGGATACAATGAGCAGTTCTTC. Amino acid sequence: CASSLEAGYNEQFF.

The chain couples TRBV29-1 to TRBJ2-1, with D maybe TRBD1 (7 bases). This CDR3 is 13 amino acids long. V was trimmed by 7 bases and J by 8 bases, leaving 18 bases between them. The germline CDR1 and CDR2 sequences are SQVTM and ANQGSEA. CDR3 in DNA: TGCAGCGCTAACAGGGGAGGTCCCGATGAGCAGTTCTTC. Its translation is CSANRGGPDEQFF.

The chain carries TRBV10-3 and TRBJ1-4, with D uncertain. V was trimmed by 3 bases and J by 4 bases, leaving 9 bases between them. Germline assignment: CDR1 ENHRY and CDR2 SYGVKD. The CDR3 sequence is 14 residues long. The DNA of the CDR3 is TGTGCCATCAGTGATGGGCAGTATAATGAAAAACTGTTTTTT. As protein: CAISDGQYNEKLFF.

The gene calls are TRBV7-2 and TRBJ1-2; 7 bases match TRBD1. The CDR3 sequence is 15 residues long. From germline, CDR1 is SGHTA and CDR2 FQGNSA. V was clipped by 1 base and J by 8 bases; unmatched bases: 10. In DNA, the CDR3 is TGTGCCAGCAGCTTAGACCTATCGGGCAGGGGGGGCTACACCTTC. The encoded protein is CASSLDLSGRGGYTF.

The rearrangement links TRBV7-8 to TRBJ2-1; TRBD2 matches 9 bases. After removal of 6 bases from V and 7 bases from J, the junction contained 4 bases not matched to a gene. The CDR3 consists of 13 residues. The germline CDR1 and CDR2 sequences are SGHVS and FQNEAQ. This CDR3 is CASRRLAENEQFF. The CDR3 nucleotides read TGTGCCAGCAGACGACTAGCGGAAAATGAGCAGTTCTTC.

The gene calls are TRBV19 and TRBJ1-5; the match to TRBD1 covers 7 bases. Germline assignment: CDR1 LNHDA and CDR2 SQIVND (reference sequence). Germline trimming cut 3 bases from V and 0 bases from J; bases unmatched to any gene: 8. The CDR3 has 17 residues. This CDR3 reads CASSIPTTGYSNQPQHF. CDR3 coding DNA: TGTGCCAGTAGTATCCCTACGACAGGGTATAGCAATCAGCCCCAGCATTTT.

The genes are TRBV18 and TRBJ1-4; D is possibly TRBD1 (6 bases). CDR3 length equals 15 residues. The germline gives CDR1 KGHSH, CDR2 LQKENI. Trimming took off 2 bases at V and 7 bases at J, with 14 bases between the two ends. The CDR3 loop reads CASSPVGQSREKLFF. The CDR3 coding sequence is TGTGCCAGCTCACCAGTGGGACAATCTCGTGAAAAACTGTTTTTT.

The CDR3 region is CASSPGGSLAGYNEQFF. The DNA for the CDR3 is TGTGCCAGCAGCCCCGGGGGGTCCCTAGCGGGGTACAATGAGCAGTTCTTC. The gene calls are TRBV9 and TRBJ2-1, with TRBD2 matching 9 bases. CDR1 SGDLS and CDR2 YYNGEE come from the germline V gene. The V gene end was trimmed by 4 bases and the J gene end by 4 bases; junction bases not matched to a gene: 12. This CDR3 has 17 amino acids.

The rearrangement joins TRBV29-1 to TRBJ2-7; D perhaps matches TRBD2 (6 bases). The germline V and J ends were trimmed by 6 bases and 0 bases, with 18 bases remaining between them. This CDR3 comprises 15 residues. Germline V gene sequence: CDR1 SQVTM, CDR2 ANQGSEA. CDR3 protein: CSVATPGGLSYEQYF. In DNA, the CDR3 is TGCAGCGTAGCTACCCCCGGGGGTCTCTCCTACGAGCAGTACTTC.

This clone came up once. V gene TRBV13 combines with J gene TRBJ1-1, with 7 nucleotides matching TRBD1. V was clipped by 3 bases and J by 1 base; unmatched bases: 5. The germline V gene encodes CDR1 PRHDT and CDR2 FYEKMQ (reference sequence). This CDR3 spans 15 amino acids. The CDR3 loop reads CASSLRGLGNTEAFF. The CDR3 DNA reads TGTGCCAGCAGCTTGAGGGGGCTTGGGAACACTGAAGCTTTCTTT.

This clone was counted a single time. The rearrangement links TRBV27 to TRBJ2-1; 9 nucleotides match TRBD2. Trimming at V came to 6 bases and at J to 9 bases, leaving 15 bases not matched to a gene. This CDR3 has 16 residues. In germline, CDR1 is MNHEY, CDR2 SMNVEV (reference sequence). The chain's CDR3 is CASRLNSLAGEVEQFF. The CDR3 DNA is TGTGCCAGCAGGCTCAACTCATTAGCGGGAGAAGTTGAGCAGTTCTTC.

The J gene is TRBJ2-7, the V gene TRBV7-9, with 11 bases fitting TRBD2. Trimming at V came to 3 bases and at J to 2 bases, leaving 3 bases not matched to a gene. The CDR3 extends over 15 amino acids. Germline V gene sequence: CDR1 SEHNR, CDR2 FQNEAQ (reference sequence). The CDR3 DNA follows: TGTGCCAGCAGCTTTGTAGCGGGAGGGCCCTACGAGCAGTACTTC. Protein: CASSFVAGGPYEQYF. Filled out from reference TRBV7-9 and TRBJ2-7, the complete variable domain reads DTGVSQNPRHKITKRGQNVTFRCDPISEHNRLYWYRQTLGQGPEFLTYFQNEAQLEKSRLLSDRFSAERPKGSFSTLEIQRTEQGDSAMYLCASSFVAGGPYEQYFGPGTRLTVT.

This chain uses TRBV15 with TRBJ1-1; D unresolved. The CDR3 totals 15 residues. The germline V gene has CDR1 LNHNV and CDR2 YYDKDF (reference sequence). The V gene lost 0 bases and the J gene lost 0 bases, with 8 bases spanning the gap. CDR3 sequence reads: CATSREGGLNTEAFF. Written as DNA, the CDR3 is TGTGCCACCAGCAGAGAAGGCGGCCTGAACACTGAAGCTTTCTTT. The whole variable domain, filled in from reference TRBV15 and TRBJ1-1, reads DAMVIQNPRYQVTQFGKPVTLSCSQTLNHNVMYWYQQKSSQAPKLLFHYYDKDFNNEADTPDNFQSRRPNTSFCFLDIRSPGLGDTAMYLCATSREGGLNTEAFFGQGTRLTVV.